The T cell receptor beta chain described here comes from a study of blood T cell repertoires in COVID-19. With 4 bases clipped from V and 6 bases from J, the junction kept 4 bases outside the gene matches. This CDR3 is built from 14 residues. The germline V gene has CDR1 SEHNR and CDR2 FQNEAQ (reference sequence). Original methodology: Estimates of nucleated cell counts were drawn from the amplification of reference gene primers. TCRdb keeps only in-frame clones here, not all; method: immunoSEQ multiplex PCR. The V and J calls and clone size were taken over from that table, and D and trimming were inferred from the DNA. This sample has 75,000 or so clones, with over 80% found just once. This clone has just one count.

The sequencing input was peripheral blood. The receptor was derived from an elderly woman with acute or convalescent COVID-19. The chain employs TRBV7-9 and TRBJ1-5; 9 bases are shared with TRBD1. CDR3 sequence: CASSSGTGFQPQHF. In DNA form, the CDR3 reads TGTGCCAGCAGCTCCGGGACAGGGTTTCAGCCCCAGCATTTT.